This T cell receptor (beta chain) was identified in a study of shared clonotypes between healthy human individuals. Study-level information: Three CD4 naive, three CD4 memory, two CD8 naive and one CD8 memory plate were used per donor.

The authors loaded 150 to 250 ng DNA, around 32,000 T cell genomes, into sorted-subset replicate PCRs. In the original analysis: Sequence data from immunoSEQ were junction-only and lacked quality scores; consequently, filtering differed. TCRdb keeps only in-frame clones here, not all; method: immunoSEQ multiplex PCR. That table supplies the V and J calls and clone size; D and trimming were determined from the DNA. The table has 800,000 to 1,200,000 clones, around 78% seen once. The V end lost 5 bases, the J end lost 0 bases, and 10 bases lay between the germline ends. The CDR3 covers 14 residues. Germline loops: CDR1 SGHAT, CDR2 FQDESV (reference sequence). Splitting of CD4+ cells produced CD45RA+ naive and CD45RA-negative memory subsets. A few counts support this clone.

This TCR was sampled from a young man in good health. Some clones in this sample may be carry-over from other donors' samples. The V and J genes are TRBV11-1 and TRBJ1-1; D may be TRBD1 (5 bases). Sequencing was done on a sample of memory CD4+ T cells from PBMCs. Subset noted: CD45RA-negative fraction. The CDR3 sequence is CASSVDRVNTEAFF. The CDR3 nucleotides are TGTGCCAGCAGCGTCGACAGAGTGAACACTGAAGCTTTCTTT.